This T cell receptor beta chain was retrieved from a study of OX40 agonist ivuxolimab in advanced cancers. Points from the study as a whole: The antigens recognized by the expanded peripheral T cells, that is their antigen specificity, were not determined.

Using immunoSEQ multiplex PCR, the repertoire was profiled, and TCRdb retains in-frame clones only, with some absent. Among roughly 26,000 clones listed, 88% were seen once. Autoimmune disease history or systemic immunosuppression was exclusionary. On this clone itself: Its antigen is not identified.

Germline loops: CDR1 LNHDA, CDR2 SQIVND (reference sequence). CDR3 length: 15 amino acids. The germline V and J ends were trimmed by 0 bases and 5 bases, with 11 bases remaining between them. The chain links TRBV19 to TRBJ2-1; a possible D gene is TRBD2 (5 bases). Sequencing used CD4+ or CD8+ T cells sorted from blood, obtained in a trial of the OX40 agonist ivuxolimab. The source is an adult with an advanced solid tumor such as melanoma, head and neck, liver or kidney cancer. The CDR3 here is CASSIDGGLHNEQFF. The CDR3 DNA reads TGTGCCAGTAGTATAGACGGAGGCTTACACAATGAGCAGTTCTTC.